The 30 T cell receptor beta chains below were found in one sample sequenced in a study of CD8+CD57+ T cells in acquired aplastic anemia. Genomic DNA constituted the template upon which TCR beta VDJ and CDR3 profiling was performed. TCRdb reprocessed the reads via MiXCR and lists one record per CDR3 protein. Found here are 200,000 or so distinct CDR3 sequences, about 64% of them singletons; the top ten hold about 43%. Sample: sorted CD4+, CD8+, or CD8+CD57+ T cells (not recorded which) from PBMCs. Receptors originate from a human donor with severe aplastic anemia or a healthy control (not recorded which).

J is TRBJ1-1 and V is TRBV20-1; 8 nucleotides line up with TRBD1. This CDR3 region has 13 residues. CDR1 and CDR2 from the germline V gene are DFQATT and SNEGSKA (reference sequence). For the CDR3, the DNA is TGCAGGGTCAGGGGGCGCTCGGACACTGAAGCTTTCTTT. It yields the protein CRVRGRSDTEAFF.

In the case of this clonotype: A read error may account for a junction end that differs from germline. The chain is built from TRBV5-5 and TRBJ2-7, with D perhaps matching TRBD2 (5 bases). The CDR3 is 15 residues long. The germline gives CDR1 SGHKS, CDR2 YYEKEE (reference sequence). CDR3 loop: CASSLPSTLAGELYF. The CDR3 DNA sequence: TGTGCCAGCAGCTTACCGTCGACTCTAGCCGGGGAGCTGTACTTC.

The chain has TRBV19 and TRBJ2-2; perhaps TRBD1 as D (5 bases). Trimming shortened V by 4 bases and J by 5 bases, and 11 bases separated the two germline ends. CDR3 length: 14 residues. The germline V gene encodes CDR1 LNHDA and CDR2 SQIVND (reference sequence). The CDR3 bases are TGTGCCAGTAGTACCCCGACAGAAACCGGGGAGCTGTTTTTT. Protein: CASSTPTETGELFF.

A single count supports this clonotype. CDR3 residues: CASSPMDRGSYEQYF. As DNA, the CDR3 is TGTGCCAGCAGCCCGATGGACAGGGGCTCCTACGAGCAGTACTTC. This chain connects TRBV7-8 to TRBJ2-7; 9 nucleotides line up with TRBD1. Trimming at V came to 5 bases and at J to 0 bases, leaving 5 bases not matched to a gene. Germline V gene data show CDR1 as SGHVS and CDR2 as FQNEAQ. CDR3 length equals 15 residues.

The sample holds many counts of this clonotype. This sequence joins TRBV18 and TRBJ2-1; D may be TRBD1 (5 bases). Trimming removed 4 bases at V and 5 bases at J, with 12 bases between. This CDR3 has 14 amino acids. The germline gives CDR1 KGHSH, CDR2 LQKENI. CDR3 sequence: CASSLPLTDNEQFF. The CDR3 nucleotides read TGTGCCAGCTCACTTCCACTGACAGACAATGAGCAGTTCTTC.

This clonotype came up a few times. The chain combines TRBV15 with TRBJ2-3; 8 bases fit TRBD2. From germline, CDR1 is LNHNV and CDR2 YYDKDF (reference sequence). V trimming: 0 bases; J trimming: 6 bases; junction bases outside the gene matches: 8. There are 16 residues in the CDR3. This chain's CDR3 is CATSREGLAGWDTQYF. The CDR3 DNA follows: TGTGCCACCAGCAGAGAGGGGCTAGCGGGTTGGGATACGCAGTATTTT.

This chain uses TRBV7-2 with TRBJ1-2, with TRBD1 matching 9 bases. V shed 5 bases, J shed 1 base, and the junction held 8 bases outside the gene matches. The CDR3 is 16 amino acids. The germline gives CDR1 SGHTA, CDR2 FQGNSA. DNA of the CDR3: TGTGCCAGCAGCCTAGAGACAGGGGGTCGTAACTATGGCTACACCTTC. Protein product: CASSLETGGRNYGYTF.

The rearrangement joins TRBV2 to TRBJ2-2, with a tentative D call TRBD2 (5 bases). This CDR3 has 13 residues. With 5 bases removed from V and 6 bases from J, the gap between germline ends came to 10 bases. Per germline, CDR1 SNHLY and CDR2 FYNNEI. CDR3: CASSIAGAGELFF. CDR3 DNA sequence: TGTGCCAGCAGTATAGCCGGGGCCGGGGAGCTGTTTTTT.

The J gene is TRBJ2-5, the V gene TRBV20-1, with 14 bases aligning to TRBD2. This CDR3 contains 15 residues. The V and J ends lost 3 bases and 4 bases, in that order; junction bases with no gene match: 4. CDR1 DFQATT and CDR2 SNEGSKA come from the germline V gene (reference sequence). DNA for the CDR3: TGCAGTGCTAGGGGACTAGCGGGAGAGGGAGAGACCCAGTACTTC. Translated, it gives CSARGLAGEGETQYF.

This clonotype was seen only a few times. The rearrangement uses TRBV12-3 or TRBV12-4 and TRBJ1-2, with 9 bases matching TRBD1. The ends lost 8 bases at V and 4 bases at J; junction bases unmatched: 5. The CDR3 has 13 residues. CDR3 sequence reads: CASDTGGAYGYTF. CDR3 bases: TGTGCCAGCGATACAGGGGGCGCCTATGGCTACACCTTC.

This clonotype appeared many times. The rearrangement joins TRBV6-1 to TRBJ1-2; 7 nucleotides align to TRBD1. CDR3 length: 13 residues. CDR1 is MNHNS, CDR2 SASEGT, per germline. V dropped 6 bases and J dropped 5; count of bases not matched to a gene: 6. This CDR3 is CASRGTAPYGYTF. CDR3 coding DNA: TGTGCCAGCAGAGGGACAGCTCCGTATGGCTACACCTTC.

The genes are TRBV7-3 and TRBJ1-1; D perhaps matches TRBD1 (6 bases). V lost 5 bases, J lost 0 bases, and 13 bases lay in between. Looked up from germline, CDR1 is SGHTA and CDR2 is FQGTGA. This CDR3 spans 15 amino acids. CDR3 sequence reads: CASSTAGQMNTEAFF. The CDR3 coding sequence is TGTGCCAGCAGCACCGCCGGACAGATGAACACTGAAGCTTTCTTT.

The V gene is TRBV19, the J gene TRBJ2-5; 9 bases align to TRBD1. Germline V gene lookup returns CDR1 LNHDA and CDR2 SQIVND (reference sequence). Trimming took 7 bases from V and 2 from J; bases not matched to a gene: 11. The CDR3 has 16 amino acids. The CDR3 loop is CASTGLGTGTQETQYF. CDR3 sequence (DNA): TGTGCCAGTACGGGCCTGGGGACAGGGACACAAGAGACCCAGTACTTC.

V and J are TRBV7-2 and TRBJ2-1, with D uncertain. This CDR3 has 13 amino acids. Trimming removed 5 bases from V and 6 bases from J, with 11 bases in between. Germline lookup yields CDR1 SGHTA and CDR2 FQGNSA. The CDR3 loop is CASSQTTLNEQFF. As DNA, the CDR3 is TGTGCCAGCAGCCAGACGACCCTCAATGAGCAGTTCTTC.

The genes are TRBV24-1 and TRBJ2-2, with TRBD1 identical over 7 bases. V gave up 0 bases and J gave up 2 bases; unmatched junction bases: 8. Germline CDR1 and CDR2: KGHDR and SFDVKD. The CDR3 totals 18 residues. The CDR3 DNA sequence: TGTGCCACCAGTGATTTGCTAGACAGGGTAGGTAACACCGGGGAGCTGTTTTTT. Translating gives CATSDLLDRVGNTGELFF.

The chain's CDR3 is CASSFGLQETQYF. CDR3 DNA: TGTGCCAGCAGCTTTGGACTCCAAGAGACCCAGTACTTC. V usage is TRBV7-3 and J usage is TRBJ2-5; possibly TRBD2 for D (5 bases). The germline V gene has CDR1 SGHTA and CDR2 FQGTGA. This CDR3 is 13 amino acids long. Trimming shortened V by 3 bases and J by 1 base, and 6 bases separated the two germline ends.

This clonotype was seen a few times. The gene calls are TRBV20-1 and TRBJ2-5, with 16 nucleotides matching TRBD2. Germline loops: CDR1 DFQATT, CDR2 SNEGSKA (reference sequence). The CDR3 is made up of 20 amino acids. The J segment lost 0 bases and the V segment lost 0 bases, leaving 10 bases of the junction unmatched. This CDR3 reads CSARDQPGLAGGFYQETQYF. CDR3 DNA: TGCAGTGCTAGAGATCAGCCGGGACTAGCGGGGGGGTTCTACCAAGAGACCCAGTACTTC.

The CDR3 DNA sequence: TGTGCCACCACACGGGACCCAGACAATGAGCAGTTCTTC. Translation gives CATTRDPDNEQFF. The chain employs TRBV19 and TRBJ2-1; D may match TRBD1 or TRBD2 (5 bases each). V shed 10 bases and J shed 5 bases, with 15 bases lying between them. The CDR3 extends over 13 amino acids. Germline loops: CDR1 LNHDA, CDR2 SQIVND (reference sequence). The variable domain in full, with the rest retrieved from reference TRBV19 and TRBJ2-1, is DGGITQSPKYLFRKEGQNVTLSCEQNLNHDAMYWYRQDPGQGLRLIYYSQIVNDFQKGDIAEGYSVSREKKESFPLTVTSAQKNPTAFYLCATTRDPDNEQFFGPGTRLTVL.

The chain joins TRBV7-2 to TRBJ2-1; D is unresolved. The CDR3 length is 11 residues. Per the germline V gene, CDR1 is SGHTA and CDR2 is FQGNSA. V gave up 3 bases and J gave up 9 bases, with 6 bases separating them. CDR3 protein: CASSFTTEQFF. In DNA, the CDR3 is TGTGCCAGCAGCTTTACTACTGAGCAGTTCTTC.

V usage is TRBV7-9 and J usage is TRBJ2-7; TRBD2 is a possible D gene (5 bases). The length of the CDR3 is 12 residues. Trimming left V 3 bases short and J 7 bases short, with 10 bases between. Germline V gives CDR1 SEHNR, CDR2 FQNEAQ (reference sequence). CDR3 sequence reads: CASSFSGGEQYF. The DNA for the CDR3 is TGTGCCAGCAGCTTTTCTGGCGGGGAGCAGTACTTC.

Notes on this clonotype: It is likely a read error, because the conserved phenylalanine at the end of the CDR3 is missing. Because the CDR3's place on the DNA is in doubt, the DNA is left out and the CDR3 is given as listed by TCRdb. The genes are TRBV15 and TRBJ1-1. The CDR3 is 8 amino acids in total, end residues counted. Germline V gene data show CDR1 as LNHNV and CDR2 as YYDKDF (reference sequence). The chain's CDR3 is CATSSSRS.

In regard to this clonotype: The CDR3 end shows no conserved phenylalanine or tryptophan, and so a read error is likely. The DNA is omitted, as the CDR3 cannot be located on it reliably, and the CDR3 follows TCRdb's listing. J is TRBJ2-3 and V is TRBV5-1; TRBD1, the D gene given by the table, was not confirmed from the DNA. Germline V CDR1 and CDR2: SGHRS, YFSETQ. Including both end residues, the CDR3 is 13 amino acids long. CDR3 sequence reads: CASSPGTRVIRNS.

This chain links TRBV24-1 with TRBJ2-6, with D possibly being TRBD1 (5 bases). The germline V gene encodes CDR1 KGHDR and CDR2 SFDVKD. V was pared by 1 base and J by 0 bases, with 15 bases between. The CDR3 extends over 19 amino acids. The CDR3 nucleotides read TGTGCCACCAGTGATTTCTCGGACACACCGGACTCTGGGGCCAACGTCCTGACTTTC. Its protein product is CATSDFSDTPDSGANVLTF.

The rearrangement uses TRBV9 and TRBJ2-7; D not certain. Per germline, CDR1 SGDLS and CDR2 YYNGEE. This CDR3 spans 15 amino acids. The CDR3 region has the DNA TGTGCCAGCAGCGCTTACCTGGAGCTCCTACGAGCAGTCAGAGTT. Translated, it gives CASSAYLELLRAVRV.

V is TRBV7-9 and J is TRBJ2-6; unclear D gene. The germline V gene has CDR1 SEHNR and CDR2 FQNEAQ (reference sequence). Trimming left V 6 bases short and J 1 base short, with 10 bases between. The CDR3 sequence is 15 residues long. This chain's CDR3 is CASSDALSGANVLTF. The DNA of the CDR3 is TGTGCCAGCAGTGATGCTTTGTCTGGGGCCAACGTCCTGACTTTC.

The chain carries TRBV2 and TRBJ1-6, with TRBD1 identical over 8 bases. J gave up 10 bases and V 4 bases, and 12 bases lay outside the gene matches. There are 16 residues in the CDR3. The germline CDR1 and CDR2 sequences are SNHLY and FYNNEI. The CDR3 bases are TGTGCCAGCAGTGGTCAAGGACAGGGTGGACGGTCACCCCTCCACTTT. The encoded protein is CASSGQGQGGRSPLHF.

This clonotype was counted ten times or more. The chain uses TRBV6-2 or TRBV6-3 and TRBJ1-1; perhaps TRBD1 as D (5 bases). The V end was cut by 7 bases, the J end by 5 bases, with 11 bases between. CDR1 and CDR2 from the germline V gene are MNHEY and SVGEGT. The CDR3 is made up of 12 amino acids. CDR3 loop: CASTDRGTEAFF. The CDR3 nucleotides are TGTGCCAGCACCGACCGGGGGACTGAAGCTTTCTTT.

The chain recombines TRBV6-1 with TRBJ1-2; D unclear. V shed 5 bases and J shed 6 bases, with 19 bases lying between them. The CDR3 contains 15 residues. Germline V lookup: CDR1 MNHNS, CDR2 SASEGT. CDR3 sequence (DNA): TGTGCCAGCAGTTTACTAGCGGGCCCAGAAGATGGCTACACCTTC. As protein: CASSLLAGPEDGYTF.

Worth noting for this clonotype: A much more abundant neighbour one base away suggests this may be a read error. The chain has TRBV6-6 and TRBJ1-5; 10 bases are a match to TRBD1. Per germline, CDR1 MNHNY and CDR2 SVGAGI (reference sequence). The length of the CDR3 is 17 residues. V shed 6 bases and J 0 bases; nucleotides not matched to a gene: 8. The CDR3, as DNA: TGTGCCAGCAGCTCGGACAGGGGGGCCTATAGCAATCAGCCCCAGCATTTT. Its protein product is CASSSDRGAYSNQPQHF.

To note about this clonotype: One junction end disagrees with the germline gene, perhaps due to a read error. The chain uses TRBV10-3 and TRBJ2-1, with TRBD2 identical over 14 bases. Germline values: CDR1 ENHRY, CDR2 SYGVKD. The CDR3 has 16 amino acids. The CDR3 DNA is TGTGCCACCAGTGATCCAGGACTAGCGGGGGGAAATGAGCAGTTCTTC. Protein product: CATSDPGLAGGNEQFF.